The 22 T cell receptor beta chains given below trace back to one sample, sequenced in a study of Ad26.COV2.S vaccination and SARS-CoV-2 variants. Treatment indicated: some 19 received Ad26.COV2.S at low or high dose, single or two shots; several received placebo; per-sample allocation not given. The study sampled participants on day 63 after the first vaccine or placebo injection. Some clones are missing from TCRdb's copy, which holds only in-frame ones; the method was immunoSEQ multiplex PCR. Of around 450,000 clones in the sample, 80% to 95% are singletons; the top ten hold 9.5% to 15%. Sequencing was performed on peripheral blood, taken in a trial of Ad26.COV2.S vaccine versus placebo. These receptors were obtained from a person between 18 and 59 years old who received the Ad26.COV2.S COVID-19 vaccine or a placebo.

V usage is TRBV30 and J usage is TRBJ1-5; D gene uncertain. Trimming removed 1 base from V and 2 bases from J, with 6 bases in between. The CDR3 has 13 amino acids. CDR1 is GTSNPN and CDR2 is SVGIG in the germline V gene (reference sequence). The CDR3 protein is CAWSAAGNQPQHF. The CDR3 DNA reads TGTGCCTGGAGTGCAGCGGGCAATCAGCCCCAGCATTTT.

This clone was observed a few times. The chain couples TRBV14 to TRBJ1-6, with D possibly TRBD1 on 6 matching bases. The V gene's germline CDR1 is SGHDN and CDR2 FVKESK. This CDR3 comprises 14 residues. V gave up 0 bases and J gave up 14 bases, with 14 bases separating them. CDR3 sequence (DNA): TGTGCCAGCAGCCAAGATACGGGGGCTCTTACCCTCCACTTT. Protein sequence: CASSQDTGALTLHF.

The chain uses TRBV2 and TRBJ2-7, with 8 bases that match TRBD1. V dropped 11 bases and J dropped 3; count of bases not matched to a gene: 9. Germline CDR1 and CDR2: SNHLY and FYNNEI. This CDR3 has 13 amino acids. The CDR3 spells CASSGTGNYEQYF. CDR3 nucleotide sequence: TGTGCCTCATCAGGGACAGGCAACTACGAGCAGTACTTC.

The table lists this clone with a count of one. V gene TRBV6-5 combines with J gene TRBJ1-3; possibly TRBD1 for D (5 bases). The CDR3 is made up of 15 amino acids. The germline CDR1 and CDR2 sequences are MNHEY and SVGAGI. Between the trimmed V and J ends, which lost 6 bases and 4 bases, there was a span of 16 bases. The CDR3: CASSLSGGNGNTIYF. The CDR3, as DNA: TGTGCCAGCAGCCTCAGTGGGGGGAACGGAAACACCATATATTTT.

In its sample, this clone was seen once. The chain is built from TRBV12-3 or TRBV12-4 and TRBJ2-3; 8 bases fit TRBD1. V lost 3 bases to trimming and J lost 12 bases; unmatched junction nucleotides: 5. This CDR3 is built from 12 residues. The CDR3 loop reads CASSLTGTGQYF. The CDR3 DNA reads as TGTGCCAGCAGTTTGACCGGGACAGGCCAGTATTTT.

The chain has TRBV30 and TRBJ1-4, with D maybe TRBD1 (5 bases). Germline-derived CDR1 and CDR2 are GTSNPN and SVGIG (reference sequence). V was trimmed by 7 bases and J by 7 bases, leaving 10 bases between them. CDR3 size: 11 residues. CDR3 sequence reads: CASQRGEKLFF. CDR3 DNA: TGTGCCTCCCAGAGGGGTGAAAAACTGTTTTTT.

The chain couples TRBV19 to TRBJ1-1, with D perhaps matching TRBD1 (6 bases). Looked up from germline, CDR1 is LNHDA and CDR2 is SQIVND (reference sequence). V lost 6 bases to trimming and J lost 11 bases, with 19 bases between them. This CDR3 spans 13 amino acids. The CDR3 is CASSLVGGPRAFF. In DNA form, the CDR3 reads TGTGCCAGTAGCCTGGTTGGGGGGCCTCGGGCTTTCTTT.

This chain links TRBV20-1 with TRBJ2-7; D may be TRBD2 (7 bases). The CDR3 runs 14 residues. Trimming cost V 3 bases and J 3 bases, with 15 bases left between them. The V gene's germline CDR1 is DFQATT and CDR2 SNEGSKA (reference sequence). CDR3 sequence: CSASFGGGGYEQYF. Here the CDR3 DNA reads TGCAGTGCTAGTTTTGGGGGCGGGGGCTACGAGCAGTACTTC.

This chain connects TRBV30 to TRBJ1-4, with 7 bases that match TRBD1. CDR3 length: 14 amino acids. Germline V lookup: CDR1 GTSNPN, CDR2 SVGIG (reference sequence). The J segment lost 8 bases and the V segment lost 4 bases, leaving 10 bases of the junction unmatched. This CDR3 reads CAWIFRDSWEKLFF. For the CDR3, the DNA is TGTGCCTGGATTTTCCGGGACAGTTGGGAAAAACTGTTTTTT.

This clone was counted once. J is TRBJ1-5 and V is TRBV23-1, with a possible D match to TRBD1 (6 bases). TRBV23-1 is assigned to the ORF class and has an uncertain function. The CDR3 runs to 13 residues. V gave up 8 bases and J gave up 5 bases, with 13 bases separating them. The CDR3 bases are TGCGCCAGCTCTCGACAGGACGATCAGCCCCAGCATTTT. Encoded protein: CASSRQDDQPQHF.

The chain has TRBV5-1 and TRBJ2-7, with 7 bases identical to TRBD2. The ends lost 0 bases at V and 2 bases at J; junction bases unmatched: 5. This CDR3 is 15 amino acids long. Germline loops: CDR1 SGHRS, CDR2 YFSETQ. The CDR3 loop is CASSLVAGWTYEQYF. The DNA of the CDR3 is TGCGCCAGCAGCTTGGTAGCGGGCTGGACCTACGAGCAGTACTTC.

This rearrangement joins TRBV28 to TRBJ1-5; D unclear. The CDR3 runs 15 residues. Germline CDR1 MDHEN, CDR2 SYDVKM. Deletions cut 4 bases from V and 7 bases from J, with 17 bases between. The CDR3 coding sequence is TGTGCCAGCAGTTCGCCATCCGGTTTTTGGCAGCCCCAGCATTTT. It specifies CASSSPSGFWQPQHF.

The V and J genes are TRBV4-1 and TRBJ2-7; no definite D call. The CDR3 has 14 amino acids. From germline, CDR1 is MGHRA and CDR2 YSYEKL. V dropped 1 base and J dropped 5 bases, with 12 bases sitting between them. CDR3 nucleotides: TGCGCCAGCAGCCAAGGACCCCAACCGGACGAGCAGTACTTC. Its protein is CASSQGPQPDEQYF.

The chain links TRBV19 to TRBJ2-5; TRBD1 matches 7 bases. The CDR3 has 14 amino acids. Trimming at V came to 10 bases and at J to 5 bases, leaving 13 bases not matched to a gene. Germline loops: CDR1 LNHDA, CDR2 SQIVND (reference sequence). The chain's CDR3 is CATQITGDGETQYF. For the CDR3, the DNA is TGTGCCACCCAAATAACAGGGGATGGGGAGACCCAGTACTTC. Full variable domain (missing parts from reference TRBV19 and TRBJ2-5): DGGITQSPKYLFRKEGQNVTLSCEQNLNHDAMYWYRQDPGQGLRLIYYSQIVNDFQKGDIAEGYSVSREKKESFPLTVTSAQKNPTAFYLCATQITGDGETQYFGPGTRLLVL.

This clone came up once. The chain has TRBV28 and TRBJ2-7, with 11 nucleotides matching TRBD1. Germline V gene sequence: CDR1 MDHEN, CDR2 SYDVKM. The CDR3 length is 14 residues. The trim removed 7 bases at V and 4 bases at J, leaving 6 bases unmatched. CDR3 bases: TGTGCCAGCACCCAGGACAGGGGGCTGTACGAGCAGTACTTC. Protein: CASTQDRGLYEQYF.

CDR3 bases: TGTGCCAGTGAACCCGGGGCTTACCCTTACGGCAATCAGCCCCAGCATTTT. Protein: CASEPGAYPYGNQPQHF. This rearrangement joins TRBV19 to TRBJ1-5; D possibly corresponds to TRBD1 (5 bases). V was shortened by 8 bases and J by 2 bases, with 22 bases between the two germline ends. The CDR3 is made up of 17 amino acids. Germline V gene lookup returns CDR1 LNHDA and CDR2 SQIVND (reference sequence). Combining the CDR3 with reference TRBV19 and TRBJ1-5 gives the whole variable domain DGGITQSPKYLFRKEGQNVTLSCEQNLNHDAMYWYRQDPGQGLRLIYYSQIVNDFQKGDIAEGYSVSREKKESFPLTVTSAQKNPTAFYLCASEPGAYPYGNQPQHFGDGTRLSIL.

The CDR3 DNA follows: TGCGCCAGCAGCTTGCAGGGGACCCAGTACTTC. Its translation: CASSLQGTQYF. The gene calls are TRBV5-1 and TRBJ2-5, with D possibly being TRBD1 (5 bases). The ends were cut back, 1 base at V and 7 bases at J, with 5 bases in the middle. Looked up from germline, CDR1 is SGHRS and CDR2 is YFSETQ. The CDR3 consists of 11 residues.

V gene TRBV27 combines with J gene TRBJ2-2; 16 bases map to TRBD2. CDR3 length equals 17 residues. Germline V CDR1 and CDR2: MNHEY, SMNVEV (reference sequence). J was trimmed by 7 bases and V by 5 bases; bases with no gene match: 7. The CDR3 spells CASSPGTSGRADGELFF. For the CDR3, the DNA is TGTGCCAGCAGTCCCGGGACTAGCGGGAGGGCCGACGGGGAGCTGTTTTTT.

The CDR3 DNA follows: TGCGCCAGCAGCAAACAGGTTCCCTACGAGCAGTACTTC. This sequence encodes CASSKQVPYEQYF. This sequence joins TRBV4-1 and TRBJ2-7, with D possibly matching TRBD1 (5 bases). V gave up 5 bases and J gave up 2 bases, with 10 bases separating them. The CDR3 covers 13 residues. Germline lookup yields CDR1 MGHRA and CDR2 YSYEKL.

This chain links TRBV6-2 or TRBV6-3 with TRBJ2-2, with 7 bases identical to TRBD2. This CDR3 is 16 amino acids long. The trim removed 2 bases at V and 0 bases at J, leaving 3 bases unmatched. Per germline, CDR1 MNHEY and CDR2 SVGEGT. The CDR3 reads CASSYAAGANTGELFF. As DNA, the CDR3 is TGTGCCAGCAGTTACGCCGCGGGGGCGAACACCGGGGAGCTGTTTTTT.

The genes are TRBV5-6 and TRBJ1-3; D gene uncertain. V was shortened by 0 bases and J by 0 bases, with 4 bases between the two germline ends. Germline lookup yields CDR1 SGHDT and CDR2 YYEEEE. The CDR3 consists of 14 residues. Written as DNA, the CDR3 is TGTGCCAGCAGCTTGGTAGGCTCTGGAAACACCATATATTTT. Translating it yields CASSLVGSGNTIYF.

This clone was observed a handful of times. The sample has other DNA sequences that encode this CDR3 too. The J gene is TRBJ2-1, the V gene TRBV3-1 (or the pseudogene TRBV3-2); 8 bases line up with TRBD2. The CDR3 is made up of 15 amino acids. Germline V gene lookup returns CDR1 LGHDT and CDR2 YNNKEL (reference sequence). With V trimmed by 1 base and J by 4 bases, 3 bases remained unmatched. In nucleotides, the CDR3 is TGTGCCAGCAGCCAAGGAAGCGGGAGTTACAATGAGCAGTTCTTC. It is translated as CASSQGSGSYNEQFF.